The entry below describes one T cell receptor (beta chain). Its antigen is as yet unknown. In germline, CDR1 is SGHRS, CDR2 YFSETQ. The CDR3 is made up of 16 amino acids. V dropped 2 bases and J dropped 0 bases, with 9 bases sitting between them. The sample is drawn from a study of Graves' ophthalmopathy and Graves' hyperthyroidism. Study-level information: Peripheral blood was collected at initial diagnosis, before any treatment. Study outcomes and limitations: Ophthalmopathy could be told apart from stable hyperthyroidism by a 13-signature model (approximately 91% sensitivity, approximately 81% specificity). Appearing in blood as well were most expanded thyroid clonotypes above 0.001 frequency.

The diagnosis combined clinical symptoms, thyroxine, TRAb, thyroid ultrasound and orbital computed tomography scans. The authors amplified TCR beta CDR3 regions from RNA transcripts. First-round RT-PCR employed HTBI primers, with a second-round multiplex PCR after it. One entry per CDR3 protein results from TCRdb running MiXCR on the multiplex PCR reads. The sample includes 600,000 to 950,000 distinct CDR3 sequences, 40% of them seen just once. The chain carries TRBV5-1 and TRBJ2-6; D is unclear. What was sequenced was peripheral blood. The clonotype originates from an adult man with Graves' ophthalmopathy. CDR3 DNA sequence: TGCGCCAGCAGCTTAGAGGACGGCTCTGGGGCCAACGTCCTGACTTTC. Its protein product is CASSLEDGSGANVLTF.